The present T cell receptor beta chain was sequenced within a study of patients and donors after allogeneic stem cell transplantation (dated by TCRdb to about 2020). The library was obtained by RT-PCR. The data were produced on a NextSeq 550. In-frame beta chains were kept once TCRdb had trimmed the public reads at Q25 with fastp and called clones with MiXCR. Rows merge per CDR3 protein into single entries with the most common DNA and genes. The sample contains several hundred distinct CDR3 sequences, roughly 1.3% of them found a single time. Around 23% of the sample rests with the top ten. Regarding this clonotype: Its antigen has not been determined. There are no base qualities to consult, and no much larger clone falls within one base.

V has 1 base trimmed and J has 9 bases trimmed; junction bases matching no gene number 9. CDR1 and CDR2, per the germline V gene, are SNHLY and FYNNEI. There are 15 amino acids in the CDR3, from cysteine to phenylalanine inclusive. Here the CDR3 DNA is all that survives: 45 bases in frame from base 1. The receptor comes from a human donor who was either an allogeneic HSCT recipient or a stem cell or donor lymphocyte infusion donor (not recorded which). It is not recorded whose cells these are; they may come from a transplant donor. The sequenced sample consisted of blood, either unsorted or a sorted T cell fraction (not recorded which). This chain is built from TRBV2 and TRBJ2-1, and 7 junctional nucleotides match TRBD1. This receptor carries the CDR3 CASSEEKGARSEQFF. The DNA sequence reads TGTGCCAGCAGTGAAGAAAAGGGGGCCCGGAGTGAGCAGTTCTTC.